This T cell receptor (beta chain) came from a study of CD8+ T cells in alopecia areata. Study-level results: Sequencing of scalp tissue also captures the resident alphabeta T cells of normal skin. Patients displayed less clarity in TCR sharing than mice, a finding possibly related to HLA. Clonality was higher in lesional than normal scalp, especially in alopecia totalis/universalis.

This CDR3 is 12 amino acids long. V was trimmed by 3 bases and J by 7 bases, leaving 10 bases between them. Germline CDR1 SGHDT, CDR2 YYEEEE. After isolation, RNA underwent reverse transcription to generate cDNA as the sequencing template. The assay was immunoSEQ multiplex PCR, and TCRdb's table has in-frame clones only and misses some. The repertoire holds under 250,000 clones, with 45% to 70% as singletons. This clone occurred once. Its antigen is undetermined. The sequenced sample was CD8+ T cells sorted from blood. The chain employs TRBV5-6 and TRBJ1-2; D is unresolved. This sequence was found in a human donor in good health. In nucleotides, the CDR3 is TGTGCCAGCAGCTCGTCAGTTATTGGCTACACCTTC. This translates into CASSSSVIGYTF.